A single sample gave rise to the 17 T cell receptor beta chains below, sequenced in a study of cytomegalovirus exposure and HLA in healthy donors. The PCR contained 60 Vbeta and 13 Jbeta primers. Assay: immunoSEQ multiplex PCR; the TCRdb copy retains only in-frame clones and omits some. Of roughly 88,000 clones in the sample, approximately 70% were seen once. The material sequenced was PBMCs. These receptors originate from a man over 45 in good health and CMV-seronegative.

This clone was observed a few times. The chain has TRBV5-1 and TRBJ2-5, with 7 bases matching TRBD1. V dropped 0 bases and J dropped 7; count of bases not matched to a gene: 6. The V gene's germline CDR1 is SGHRS and CDR2 YFSETQ. CDR3 size: 14 residues. Here the CDR3 DNA reads TGCGCCAGCAGCTTGGGGCGACAGGGTTGGACCCAGTACTTC. Translation gives CASSLGRQGWTQYF.

V is TRBV7-9 and J is TRBJ1-1; 7 nucleotides match TRBD1. The CDR3 is 15 residues long. Per the germline V gene, CDR1 is SEHNR and CDR2 is FQNEAQ (reference sequence). V was clipped by 5 bases and J by 3 bases; unmatched bases: 9. The DNA for the CDR3 is TGTGCCAGCAGCCCACCTGCCAGGGGGGACACTGAAGCTTTCTTT. This codes for CASSPPARGDTEAFF.

This clone came up a few times. The chain is built from TRBV2 and TRBJ2-2, with D possibly TRBD1 on 5 matching bases. Germline V gene data show CDR1 as SNHLY and CDR2 as FYNNEI. The germline V and J ends were trimmed by 6 bases and 5 bases, with 13 bases remaining between them. This CDR3 has 14 residues. Written as DNA, the CDR3 is TGTGCCAGCAGGAGGATAAGGGGTACCGGGGAGCTGTTTTTT. This codes for CASRRIRGTGELFF.

The chain employs TRBV11-2 and TRBJ2-3; the match to TRBD1 covers 10 bases. Trimming cost V 5 bases and J 0 bases; bases outside gene matches: 5. Germline V CDR1 and CDR2: SGHAT, FQNNGV. The CDR3 is made up of 16 amino acids. The CDR3 sequence: CASSKGTGASTDTQYF. DNA for the CDR3: TGTGCCAGCAGCAAGGGGACAGGGGCTAGCACAGATACGCAGTATTTT. The whole variable domain, remainder taken from reference TRBV11-2 and TRBJ2-3, is EAGVAQSPRYKIIEKRQSVAFWCNPISGHATLYWYQQILGQGPKLLIQFQNNGVVDDSQLPKDRFSAERLKGVDSTLKIQPAKLEDSAVYLCASSKGTGASTDTQYFGPGTRLTVL.

The J gene is TRBJ1-5, the V gene TRBV4-1; D is unclear. The ends were cut back, 0 bases at V and 4 bases at J, with 7 bases in the middle. Germline V gene data show CDR1 as MGHRA and CDR2 as YSYEKL. This CDR3 is built from 14 residues. CDR3 residues: CASSQDQQNQPQHF. The CDR3 DNA sequence: TGCGCCAGCAGCCAAGATCAACAGAATCAGCCCCAGCATTTT.

The V call is TRBV11-2, the J call TRBJ1-5, with D uncertain. V shed 1 base and J shed 4 bases, with 8 bases lying between them. Per the germline V gene, CDR1 is SGHAT and CDR2 is FQNNGV. The CDR3 has 14 amino acids. CDR3 region: CASSLGTVNQPQHF. In DNA, the CDR3 is TGTGCCAGCAGCTTAGGAACAGTGAATCAGCCCCAGCATTTT.

The chain links TRBV9 to TRBJ2-2, with TRBD2 identical over 9 bases. The V gene's germline CDR1 is SGDLS and CDR2 YYNGEE. The V gene end was trimmed by 0 bases and the J gene end by 4 bases; junction bases not matched to a gene: 1. CDR3 size: 15 residues. The CDR3, as DNA: TGTGCCAGCAGCGTAGAGCGGGAGGCCACCGGGGAGCTGTTTTTT. It encodes CASSVEREATGELFF.

The chain couples TRBV11-2 to TRBJ2-7; TRBD1 is a possible D gene (6 bases). V gave up 5 bases and J gave up 2 bases, with 13 bases separating them. The length of the CDR3 is 14 residues. The V gene's germline CDR1 is SGHAT and CDR2 FQNNGV. Here the CDR3 DNA reads TGTGCCAGCAGCCACTGGGACAACCCCTACGAGCAGTACGTC. It codes for CASSHWDNPYEQYV.

This chain joins TRBV5-4 and TRBJ1-2, with 7 bases aligning to TRBD1. The junction had 9 bases not matched to a gene; V was cut back by 3 bases and J by 4 bases. Germline CDR1 is SGHNT and CDR2 is YYREEE (reference sequence). There are 15 residues in the CDR3. The CDR3 region has the DNA TGTGCCAGCAGCTCCGGATCGGACAGGATCTATGGCTACACCTTC. Translation gives CASSSGSDRIYGYTF.

The CDR3 nucleotides read TGTGCCAGCAGTGAAAACACAGGCTCCTATAATTCACCCCTCCACTTT. As protein: CASSENTGSYNSPLHF. The chain is built from TRBV25-1 and TRBJ1-6; tentatively, D is TRBD1 (5 bases). The CDR3 runs 16 residues. V lost 2 bases, J lost 0 bases, and 8 bases lay in between. Looked up from germline, CDR1 is MGHDK and CDR2 is SYGVNS. Supplemented by reference TRBV25-1 and TRBJ1-6, the full variable domain reads EADIYQTPRYLVIGTGKKITLECSQTMGHDKMYWYQQDPGMELHLIHYSYGVNSTEKGDLSSESTVSRIRTEHFPLTLESARPSHTSQYLCASSENTGSYNSPLHFGNGTRLTVT.

This clone was seen more than once but under ten times. The chain has TRBV5-6 and TRBJ2-3; 11 bases fit TRBD2. Germline loops: CDR1 SGHDT, CDR2 YYEEEE. Losses at the gene ends were 5 bases for V and 3 bases for J; bases not matched to a gene: 5. The length of the CDR3 is 15 residues. CDR3 residues: CASRLAGGGTDTQYF. In nucleotides, the CDR3 is TGTGCCAGCAGGCTAGCGGGAGGTGGGACAGATACGCAGTATTTT.

The gene calls are TRBV6-1 and TRBJ2-7, with 8 nucleotides matching TRBD1. Germline V gene sequence: CDR1 MNHNS, CDR2 SASEGT. This CDR3 spans 15 amino acids. Here the CDR3 reads CASNLSRGLSYGQYV. CDR3 sequence (DNA): TGTGCCAGCAATTTGAGCAGGGGGCTTTCCTACGGGCAGTACGTC.

The rearrangement uses TRBV7-2 and TRBJ1-2; maybe TRBD1 (6 bases). The germline gives CDR1 SGHTA, CDR2 FQGNSA. With 4 bases removed from V and 2 bases from J, the gap between germline ends came to 11 bases. The CDR3 consists of 14 residues. The CDR3 reads CASSSQTGNYGYTF. The DNA for the CDR3 is TGTGCCAGCAGCTCCCAGACAGGCAACTATGGCTACACCTTC. Variable domain in full (rest from reference TRBV7-2 and TRBJ1-2): GAGVSQSPSNKVTEKGKDVELRCDPISGHTALYWYRQSLGQGLEFLIYFQGNSAPDKSGLPSDRFSAERTGGSVSTLTIQRTQQEDSAVYLCASSSQTGNYGYTFGSGTRLTVV.

This chain connects TRBV18 to TRBJ2-6; D gene uncertain. V lost 1 base to trimming and J lost 0 bases, with 7 bases between them. Looked up from germline, CDR1 is KGHSH and CDR2 is LQKENI. This CDR3 is built from 16 residues. This CDR3 is CASSPLLSSGANVLTF. For the CDR3, the DNA is TGTGCCAGCTCACCACTCCTAAGCTCTGGGGCCAACGTCCTGACTTTC.

The chain carries TRBV4-2 and TRBJ1-1; 8 positions agree with TRBD1. Germline V CDR1 and CDR2: LGHNA, YNFKEQ. J gave up 5 bases and V 5 bases, and 10 bases lay outside the gene matches. This CDR3 has 15 amino acids. CDR3 residues: CASSYNWDRLTEAFF. The CDR3 bases are TGTGCCAGCAGCTACAATTGGGACAGGTTAACTGAAGCTTTCTTT.

The rearrangement links TRBV12-5 to TRBJ2-2; 8 positions match TRBD2. After removal of 0 bases from V and 5 bases from J, the junction contained 5 bases not matched to a gene. CDR1 is LGHNT, CDR2 FRNRAP, per germline. The CDR3 length is 16 residues. CDR3 sequence (DNA): TGTGCTAGTGGTTTGGTATCCGCTAGCGGGACCGGGGAGCTGTTTTTT. It encodes CASGLVSASGTGELFF.

This clone was observed a few times. The rearrangement links TRBV6-1 to TRBJ1-5; D is perhaps TRBD1 (6 bases). Looked up from germline, CDR1 is MNHNS and CDR2 is SASEGT. Trimming cost V 10 bases and J 4 bases, with 17 bases left between them. This CDR3 comprises 14 residues. The CDR3 region has the DNA TGTGCCACCCTTATGAGGGGGATGAATCAGCCCCAGCATTTT. Translation gives CATLMRGMNQPQHF.